Described below is a single T cell receptor beta chain sequence and its context. This clonotype was seen repeatedly, ten times or more. Its antigen is currently not known. Base qualities were left out, and no much larger clone turns up one base away. The sample's time point label, in plain terms: sample taken at primary tumor resection. For TCR sequencing, whole RNA was extracted from tumor and nontumor lung tissue, or from cryopreserved PBMC samples, and no cell sorting was done. Donors were 72 patients with early-stage, untreated non-small cell lung cancer from the lung TRACERx cohort. Patients were selected for TCR sequencing only if sufficient RNA was available from at least two tumor regions. This sample is part of a study of spatial heterogeneity in lung cancer (dated by TCRdb to between 2018 and 2021). Turning to the overall study: Beta-chain transcripts were consistently detected in greater numbers than alpha-chain transcripts, which likely reflected higher beta-chain transcript abundance. In the raw uncorrected reads, each unique combination of TCR and UMI appeared on average more than ten times. The study linked features of the TCR repertoire to counts of nonsynonymous mutations, which were determined by whole-exome sequencing of tumor tissue. At surgery, both alpha and beta chains were TCR-sequenced in under 250 tumor regions, fewer than 85 matched nontumor lung samples and a few dozen PBMC samples. In non-small cell lung cancer, the study quantitatively compared TCR alpha and beta repertoires across several tumor regions, matched nontumor lung, and blood.

The protocol used for the library was 5' RACE. For sequencing, a NextSeq 500 was employed. The TCR library protocol attached a unique molecular identifier to each TCR cDNA molecule to allow correction of PCR and sequencing errors. In the original analysis: TCR identification, UMI-based error correction and CDR3 extraction were all carried out with Decombinator tools. TCRs above a frequency of 2 per 1,000, corresponding to the top 1% of the tumor frequency distribution, were defined as expanded. Rényi diversity was computed with the R vegan package after subsampling each repertoire 100 times to 5,000 TCRs. CDR3 similarity networks were constructed using string-kernel similarity of amino acid triplets, with links drawn between CDR3s whose pairwise similarity was above 0.82. TCRdb took the public reads, trimmed them with fastp at Q25, ran MiXCR for clone calling and kept in-frame beta chains. Duplicate CDR3 protein sequences are folded into a single record with the most common DNA and genes. These V and J calls originate from TCRdb's pipeline instead of the authors' own analysis. This sample holds about 17,000 distinct CDR3 sequences; about a fifth were observed only once. The ten most abundant clones make up over 15% of the sample.

Beyond this particular receptor, the publication reports: Additional single-cell paired TCR alpha and beta sequencing was considered necessary to confirm, at a functional level, the hypothesis that regional TCRs recognize regional mutations. Ubiquitous expanded tumor TCRs showed up in blood more often at tumor resection than at routine follow-up.

V drops 4 bases and J drops 3 bases, leaving 15 bases in between. Taken from cysteine to phenylalanine, the CDR3 has 15 residues. Only the CDR3 DNA stays, 45 bases, in frame from base 1. From the germline V gene (reference sequence), CDR1 is LGHDT and CDR2 is YNNKEL. The sequence is built from TRBV3-1 and TRBJ1-1, with the D gene not clear enough to name. The source material was PBMCs, sampled at surgery. This sequence originates from a female donor with early-stage non-small cell lung cancer. The sequence in DNA is TGTGCCAGCAGCCTTGACCCCTTTGTGGACACTGAAGCTTTCTTT. It specifies CASSLDPFVDTEAFF. Here the CDR3 is joined to the reference TRBV3-1 and TRBJ1-1 genes, and the full variable domain is: DTAVSQTPKYLVTQMGNDKSIKCEQNLGHDTMYWYKQDSKKFLKIMFSYNNKELIINETVPNRFSPKSPDKAHLNLHINSLELGDSAVYFCASSLDPFVDTEAFFGQGTRLTVV.